These 29 T cell receptor beta chains were sequenced from one sample in a study of shared clonotypes between healthy human individuals. Sequencing used immunoSEQ multiplex PCR; TCRdb keeps in-frame clones, though not all of them. Seen here are approximately 2.1 million clones, approximately 93% observed once, and the top ten hold 0.3% to 0.4%. Sequenced: naive CD4+ T cells from PBMCs. The subset was: CD45RA+ positively selected. These receptors were obtained from a man between 18 and 29 years old in good health. Some clones in this sample may be carry-over from other donors' samples.

A single count supports this clone. The CDR3 coding sequence is TGCGCCAGCAGTGATCCGGGCGAAATGGAGACCCAGTACTTC. Translating gives CASSDPGEMETQYF. V and J are TRBV10-1 and TRBJ2-5, with no clear D. The germline V gene has CDR1 WNHNN and CDR2 SYGVQD (reference sequence). Trimming pared 3 bases from V and 5 bases from J, leaving 13 bases between. The CDR3 is 14 amino acids.

This clone was counted a single time. The chain couples TRBV15 to TRBJ2-1; 7 positions agree with TRBD2. Per the germline V gene, CDR1 is LNHNV and CDR2 is YYDKDF (reference sequence). The CDR3 consists of 13 residues. V lost 5 bases and J lost 8; bases outside the gene matches: 6. The CDR3 here is CATSYGGRDEQFF. The CDR3 nucleotides read TGTGCCACCAGCTACGGCGGGAGAGATGAGCAGTTCTTC.

The chain joins TRBV14 to TRBJ2-2; 15 bases map to TRBD2. The CDR3 sequence is 18 residues long. V gave up 3 bases and J gave up 2 bases; unmatched junction bases: 4. CDR1 is SGHDN, CDR2 FVKESK, per germline. CDR3 nucleotides: TGTGCCAGCAGCCAGGGACTAGCGGGAGGAAGAAACACCGGGGAGCTGTTTTTT. As protein: CASSQGLAGGRNTGELFF.

The chain combines TRBV11-2 with TRBJ2-7; TRBD2 agrees at 9 bases. Germline values: CDR1 SGHAT, CDR2 FQNNGV. The CDR3 contains 16 residues. J lost 5 bases, V lost 1 base, and 9 bases had no gene match. CDR3 residues: CASSLVPIAGVHEQYF. The CDR3 bases are TGTGCCAGCAGCTTAGTTCCCATAGCGGGAGTACACGAGCAGTACTTC.

In this sample, this clone turned up a few times. The rearrangement joins TRBV19 to TRBJ1-1; no firm D call. The germline gives CDR1 LNHDA, CDR2 SQIVND (reference sequence). Trimming left V 11 bases short and J 3 bases short, with 10 bases between. The CDR3 sequence is 11 residues long. CDR3 in DNA: TGTGCCCTTGAAACGGACACTGAAGCTTTCTTT. This sequence encodes CALETDTEAFF.

This chain links TRBV6-7 with TRBJ2-7, with D perhaps matching TRBD2 (6 bases). TRBV6-7 is an ORF; its function is uncertain. The CDR3 length is 16 residues. Deletions cut 2 bases from V and 0 bases from J, with 14 bases between. The CDR3 DNA reads TGTGCCAGCAGTTACCCGCAAGGCGGGGACTCCTACGAGCAGTACTTC. Translating it yields CASSYPQGGDSYEQYF.

The chain joins TRBV9 to TRBJ2-3; 11 bases fit TRBD2. V lost 2 bases and J lost 3; bases outside the gene matches: 2. In germline, CDR1 is SGDLS, CDR2 YYNGEE. CDR3 length: 15 amino acids. Written as DNA, the CDR3 is TGTGCCAGCAGCGTTAGCGGGAGGGAGACAGATACGCAGTATTTT. Residues: CASSVSGRETDTQYF.

The rearrangement links TRBV7-2 to TRBJ2-5, with 9 bases that match TRBD2. The CDR3 spans 17 residues. V shed 5 bases, J shed 4 bases, and the junction held 14 bases outside the gene matches. CDR1 is SGHTA, CDR2 FQGNSA, per germline. The CDR3 region has the DNA TGTGCCAGCAGCCCCTCCCGCGCGGGAGGGGGAGGAGAGACCCAGTACTTC. This sequence encodes CASSPSRAGGGGETQYF. Full variable domain (missing parts from reference TRBV7-2 and TRBJ2-5): GAGVSQSPSNKVTEKGKDVELRCDPISGHTALYWYRQSLGQGLEFLIYFQGNSAPDKSGLPSDRFSAERTGGSVSTLTIQRTQQEDSAVYLCASSPSRAGGGGETQYFGPGTRLLVL.

The rearrangement uses TRBV28 and TRBJ2-3, with 7 bases aligning to TRBD2. Germline CDR1 is MDHEN and CDR2 is SYDVKM. V gave up 4 bases and J gave up 4 bases; unmatched junction bases: 8. There are 15 residues in the CDR3. The CDR3 coding sequence is TGTGCCAGCAGTTCCTCTGGGCTAGCGGCAGATACGCAGTATTTT. This sequence encodes CASSSSGLAADTQYF.

This clone was seen a single time. V gene TRBV27 combines with J gene TRBJ2-1, with D hard to call. This CDR3 spans 16 amino acids. In germline, CDR1 is MNHEY, CDR2 SMNVEV (reference sequence). V lost 5 bases and J 3 bases, leaving 17 bases between the germline ends. The CDR3 coding sequence is TGTGCCAGCAGTCCGGTTGTTGGGATCCTCTACAATGAGCAGTTCTTC. It specifies CASSPVVGILYNEQFF.

The chain links TRBV7-2 to TRBJ2-5; D ambiguous. The germline CDR1 and CDR2 sequences are SGHTA and FQGNSA. V gave up 7 bases and J gave up 1 base, with 13 bases separating them. The CDR3 has 14 amino acids. CDR3 sequence reads: CASTSMPVQETQYF. In DNA, the CDR3 is TGTGCCAGCACCTCAATGCCCGTCCAAGAGACCCAGTACTTC.

J is TRBJ2-3 and V is TRBV19; no definite D call. This CDR3 contains 12 residues. The germline V gene encodes CDR1 LNHDA and CDR2 SQIVND (reference sequence). With 1 base removed from V and 5 bases from J, the gap between germline ends came to 4 bases. The CDR3 here is CASSIARDTQYF. CDR3 bases: TGTGCCAGTAGTATAGCCCGAGATACGCAGTATTTT.

The DNA for the CDR3 is TGTGCCAGCAGCCCTAGCAGGGGGGGCACTGAAGCTTTCTTT. Translating it yields CASSPSRGGTEAFF. The rearrangement links TRBV28 to TRBJ1-1; 7 nucleotides line up with TRBD1. This CDR3 has 14 amino acids. The ends lost 6 bases at V and 4 bases at J; junction bases unmatched: 8. Germline CDR1 and CDR2: MDHEN and SYDVKM.

The rearrangement links TRBV15 to TRBJ1-1, with 8 bases that match TRBD1. This CDR3 comprises 20 residues. V lost 0 bases, J lost 3 bases, and 18 bases stayed unmatched. Germline values: CDR1 LNHNV, CDR2 YYDKDF (reference sequence). CDR3 sequence: CATSRDLWGQAFERDTEAFF. As DNA, the CDR3 is TGTGCCACCAGCAGAGATCTTTGGGGACAGGCCTTTGAAAGGGACACTGAAGCTTTCTTT.

The J gene is TRBJ2-1, the V gene TRBV29-1; the D is unclear. V was clipped by 6 bases and J by 4 bases, with 19 bases between them. Germline assignment: CDR1 SQVTM and CDR2 ANQGSEA. This CDR3 spans 15 amino acids. This chain's CDR3 is CSVIGSSTLYNEQFF. DNA for the CDR3: TGCAGCGTGATCGGCTCCAGTACCTTATACAATGAGCAGTTCTTC.

The V and J genes are TRBV7-9 and TRBJ2-5; no firm D call. V lost 3 bases to trimming and J lost 1 base, with 9 bases between them. Germline CDR1 reads SEHNR; CDR2 reads FQNEAQ (reference sequence). The CDR3 contains 14 residues. In DNA form, the CDR3 reads TGTGCCAGCAGCTTTACGGGTACCCAAGAGACCCAGTACTTC. Translating it yields CASSFTGTQETQYF.

The chain is built from TRBV28 and TRBJ2-3, with D unresolved. Germline CDR1 is MDHEN and CDR2 is SYDVKM. V was shortened by 5 bases and J by 0 bases, with 12 bases between the two germline ends. This CDR3 comprises 15 residues. The CDR3: CASSLLFASTDTQYF. In nucleotides, the CDR3 is TGTGCCAGCAGTCTACTTTTCGCTAGCACAGATACGCAGTATTTT.

V and J are TRBV7-3 and TRBJ1-1; possibly TRBD1 for D (5 bases). The CDR3 has 14 residues. Germline lookup yields CDR1 SGHTA and CDR2 FQGTGA. Trimming cost V 4 bases and J 3 bases, with 12 bases left between them. As DNA, the CDR3 is TGTGCCAGCAGCTACCTCGGGGGGGACACTGAAGCTTTCTTT. The encoded protein is CASSYLGGDTEAFF.

The CDR3 DNA reads TGTGCAAGTCGCCCCTTGTGGGCGAACACTGAAGCTTTCTTT. Residues: CASRPLWANTEAFF. V is TRBV12-2 and J is TRBJ1-1; the table assigns TRBD1, which was not confirmed against the DNA. TRBV12-2 has pseudogene status. This CDR3 has 14 amino acids.

The chain couples TRBV9 to TRBJ2-2; D is uncertain. Trimming removed 3 bases from V and 4 bases from J, with 13 bases in between. Germline V lookup: CDR1 SGDLS, CDR2 YYNGEE. The CDR3 covers 15 residues. This CDR3 reads CASSGTDFGTGELFF. The CDR3 DNA is TGTGCCAGCAGCGGAACGGATTTCGGCACCGGGGAGCTGTTTTTT.

This clone appeared a single time. This chain uses TRBV19 with TRBJ2-7; no firm D call. The ends were cut back, 6 bases at V and 3 bases at J, with 6 bases in the middle. The CDR3 has 11 amino acids. Germline V gene lookup returns CDR1 LNHDA and CDR2 SQIVND (reference sequence). CDR3 bases: TGTGCCAGTAGCAACATCTACGAGCAGTACTTC. It translates to CASSNIYEQYF. Using reference TRBV19 and TRBJ2-7 for the parts outside the CDR3, the full variable domain is DGGITQSPKYLFRKEGQNVTLSCEQNLNHDAMYWYRQDPGQGLRLIYYSQIVNDFQKGDIAEGYSVSREKKESFPLTVTSAQKNPTAFYLCASSNIYEQYFGPGTRLTVT.

V is TRBV28 and J is TRBJ1-2; TRBD1 matches at 7 bases. Germline V lookup: CDR1 MDHEN, CDR2 SYDVKM. The trim removed 5 bases at V and 4 bases at J, leaving 10 bases unmatched. The CDR3 is made up of 15 amino acids. CDR3 DNA sequence: TGTGCCAGCAGTCCAAGGGCAGGGGGACTCTATGGCTACACCTTC. The encoded protein is CASSPRAGGLYGYTF.

The chain has TRBV2 and TRBJ2-7; 9 bases align to TRBD2. The ends lost 6 bases at V and 5 bases at J; junction bases unmatched: 8. Germline V gene sequence: CDR1 SNHLY, CDR2 FYNNEI. CDR3 size: 14 residues. CDR3: CASSRSGRGDEQYF. The CDR3 bases are TGTGCCAGCAGCCGTAGCGGGAGAGGCGACGAGCAGTACTTC.

J is TRBJ1-3 and V is TRBV11-2; no firm D call. CDR3 length equals 19 residues. Trimming pared 1 base from V and 0 bases from J, leaving 19 bases between. Germline-derived CDR1 and CDR2 are SGHAT and FQNNGV. The CDR3 DNA reads as TGTGCCAGCAGCTTAGTAGGCTTGCCTGCGGGAGTCTCTGGAAACACCATATATTTT. This codes for CASSLVGLPAGVSGNTIYF.

About this clone: The sample holds other DNA sequences that translate to the same CDR3. The chain couples TRBV7-9 to TRBJ1-1; no clear D. Trimming took 5 bases from V and 5 from J, leaving 9 bases between them. Germline V gene lookup returns CDR1 SEHNR and CDR2 FQNEAQ (reference sequence). The CDR3 runs to 12 residues. The CDR3 here is CASSPVDTEAFF. The CDR3 DNA sequence: TGTGCCAGCAGCCCTGTTGATACTGAAGCTTTCTTT.

This clone appeared once. This chain connects TRBV9 to TRBJ2-3; 9 bases match TRBD2. Germline V gene data show CDR1 as SGDLS and CDR2 as YYNGEE. Trimming cost V 0 bases and J 6 bases; bases outside gene matches: 5. The CDR3 contains 15 residues. The CDR3 DNA reads as TGTGCCAGCAGCGTAGGGGTAGCGGGAGTGGATACGCAGTATTTT. Translating it yields CASSVGVAGVDTQYF.

This chain uses TRBV4-1 with TRBJ2-2, with TRBD1 identical over 9 bases. The junction had 11 bases not matched to a gene; V was cut back by 4 bases and J by 2 bases. Germline lookup yields CDR1 MGHRA and CDR2 YSYEKL. This CDR3 comprises 18 residues. CDR3 sequence reads: CASSLELTGQGNTGELFF. The CDR3 bases are TGCGCCAGCAGCCTGGAGCTCACGGGACAGGGAAACACCGGGGAGCTGTTTTTT.

In regard to this clone: Within the sample, other DNA sequences also encode this same CDR3. The chain couples TRBV7-3 to TRBJ2-1, with TRBD2 matching over 9 bases. The ends lost 2 bases at V and 2 bases at J; junction bases unmatched: 1. CDR3 length: 15 residues. Germline values: CDR1 SGHTA, CDR2 FQGTGA. CDR3: CASSLAGGTYNEQFF. CDR3 DNA: TGTGCCAGCAGCTTAGCGGGAGGGACCTACAATGAGCAGTTCTTC.

The V gene is TRBV6-5, the J gene TRBJ1-2, with TRBD1 as a possible D gene (5 bases). Trimming pared 2 bases from V and 8 bases from J, leaving 18 bases between. The CDR3 has 15 amino acids. The germline V gene encodes CDR1 MNHEY and CDR2 SVGAGI. In DNA form, the CDR3 reads TGTGCCAGCAGTTACCGTCGAATCGGGACGGCAGGCTACACCTTC. Its protein product is CASSYRRIGTAGYTF.